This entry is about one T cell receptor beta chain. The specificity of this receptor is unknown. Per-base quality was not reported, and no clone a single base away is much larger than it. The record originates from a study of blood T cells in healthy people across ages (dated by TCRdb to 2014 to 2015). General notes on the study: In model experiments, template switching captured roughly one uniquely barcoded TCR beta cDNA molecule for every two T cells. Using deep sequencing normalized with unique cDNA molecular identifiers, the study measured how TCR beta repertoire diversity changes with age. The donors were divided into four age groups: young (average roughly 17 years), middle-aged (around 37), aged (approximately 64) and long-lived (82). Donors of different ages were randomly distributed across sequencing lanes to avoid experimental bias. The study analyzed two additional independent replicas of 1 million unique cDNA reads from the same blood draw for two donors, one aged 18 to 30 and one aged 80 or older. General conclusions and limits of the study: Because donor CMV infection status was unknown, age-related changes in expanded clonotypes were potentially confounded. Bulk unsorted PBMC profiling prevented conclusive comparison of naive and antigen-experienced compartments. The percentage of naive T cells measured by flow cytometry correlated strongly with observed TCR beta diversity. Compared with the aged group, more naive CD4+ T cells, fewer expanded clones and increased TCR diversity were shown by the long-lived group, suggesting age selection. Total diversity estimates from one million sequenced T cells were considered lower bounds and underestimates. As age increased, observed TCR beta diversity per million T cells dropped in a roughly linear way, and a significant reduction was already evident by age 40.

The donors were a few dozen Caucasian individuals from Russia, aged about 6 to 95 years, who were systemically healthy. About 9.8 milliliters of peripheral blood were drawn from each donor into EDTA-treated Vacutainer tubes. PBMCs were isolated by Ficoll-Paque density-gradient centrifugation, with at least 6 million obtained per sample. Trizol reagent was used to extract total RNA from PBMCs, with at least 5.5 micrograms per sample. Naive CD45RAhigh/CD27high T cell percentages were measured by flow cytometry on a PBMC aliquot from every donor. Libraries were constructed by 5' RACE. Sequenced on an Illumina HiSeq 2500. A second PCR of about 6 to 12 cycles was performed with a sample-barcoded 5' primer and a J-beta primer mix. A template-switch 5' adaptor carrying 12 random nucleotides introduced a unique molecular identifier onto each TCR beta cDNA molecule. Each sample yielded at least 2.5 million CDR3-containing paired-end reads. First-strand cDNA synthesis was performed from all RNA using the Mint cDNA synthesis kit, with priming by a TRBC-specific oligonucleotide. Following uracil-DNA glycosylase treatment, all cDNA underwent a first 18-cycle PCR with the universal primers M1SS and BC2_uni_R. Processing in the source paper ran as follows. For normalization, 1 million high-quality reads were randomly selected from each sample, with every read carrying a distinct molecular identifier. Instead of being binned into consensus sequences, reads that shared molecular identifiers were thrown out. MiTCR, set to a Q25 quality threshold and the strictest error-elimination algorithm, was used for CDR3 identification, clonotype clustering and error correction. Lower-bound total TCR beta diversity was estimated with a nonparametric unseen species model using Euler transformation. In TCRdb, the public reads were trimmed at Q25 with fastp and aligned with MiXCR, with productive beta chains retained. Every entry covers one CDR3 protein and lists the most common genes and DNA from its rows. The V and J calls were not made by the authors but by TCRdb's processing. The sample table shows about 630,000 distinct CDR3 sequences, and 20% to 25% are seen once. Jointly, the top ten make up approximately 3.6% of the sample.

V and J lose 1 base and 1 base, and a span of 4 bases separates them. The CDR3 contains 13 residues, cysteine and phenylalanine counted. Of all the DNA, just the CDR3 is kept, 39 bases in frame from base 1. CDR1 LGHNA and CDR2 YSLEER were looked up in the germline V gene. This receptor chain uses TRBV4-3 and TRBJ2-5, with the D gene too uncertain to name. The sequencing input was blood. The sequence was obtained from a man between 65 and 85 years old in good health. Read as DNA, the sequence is TGCGCCAGCAGCCAAGTAGTCCAAGAGACCCAGTACTTC. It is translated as CASSQVVQETQYF.